These T cell receptor beta chains were read from a single sample in a study of T cells in Graves' hyperthyroidism and ophthalmopathy. MiXCR was run by TCRdb on the multiplex PCR reads, yielding one entry per CDR3 protein. The table lists around 250,000 distinct CDR3 sequences, roughly 22% of them singletons, with roughly a third in the top ten. The sample was blood. These receptors were collected from a woman aged 35 to 49 with Graves' ophthalmopathy. Both conserved end residues are part of each CDR3. Fields, in order: clone size, D gene, V gene, J gene, CDR3 DNA, CDR3 protein. A D gene is named only where the DNA matches it firmly. Some rows mark clone size as missing; the rest say once, few, many or name a class of expanded clone.

abundance: NA; d_gene: NA; v_gene: TRBV11-2; j_gene: TRBJ1-5; CDR3nt: TGTGCCAGCAGCCCTACAGATAGCAATCAGCCCCAGCATTTT; CDR3aa: CASSPTDSNQPQHF
abundance: many; d_gene: NA; v_gene: TRBV27; j_gene: TRBJ2-7; CDR3nt: TGTGCCAGCAGTTTAAGAGTCTCCTACGAGCAGTACTTC; CDR3aa: CASSLRVSYEQYF
abundance: many; d_gene: NA; v_gene: TRBV28; j_gene: TRBJ1-4; CDR3nt: TGTGCCAGCAGTTACTCGTTCAGTAATGAAAAACTGTTTTTT; CDR3aa: CASSYSFSNEKLFF
abundance: NA; d_gene: TRBD2; v_gene: TRBV12-3/TRBV12-4; j_gene: TRBJ2-1; CDR3nt: TGTGCCAGCAGTCTTAGCGGGAGTTATTACAATGAGCAGTTCTTC; CDR3aa: CASSLSGSYYNEQFF
abundance: many; d_gene: NA; v_gene: TRBV20-1; j_gene: TRBJ2-7; CDR3nt: TGCAGTGCTTGGGTCGCTGGCTACGAGCAGTACTTC; CDR3aa: CSAWVAGYEQYF
abundance: NA; d_gene: NA; v_gene: TRBV6-1; j_gene: TRBJ2-5; CDR3nt: TGTGCCAGCAGTCCAGCCTTTCAAGAGACCCAGTACTTC; CDR3aa: CASSPAFQETQYF
abundance: NA; d_gene: TRBD2; v_gene: TRBV27; j_gene: TRBJ2-5; CDR3nt: TGTGCCAGCAGTTCCTCTTTAGCGGGAGGTACGGAGACCCAGTACTTC; CDR3aa: CASSSSLAGGTETQYF
abundance: many; d_gene: NA; v_gene: TRBV18; j_gene: TRBJ2-3; CDR3nt: TGTGCCAGCGGTCGGGACACCGCTAGCACAGATACGCAGTATTTT; CDR3aa: CASGRDTASTDTQYF
abundance: many; d_gene: TRBD2; v_gene: TRBV7-2; j_gene: TRBJ2-7; CDR3nt: TGTGCCAGCAGCTTTTCCGGGACTAGCGGGATATACGAGCAGTACTTC; CDR3aa: CASSFSGTSGIYEQYF
abundance: NA; d_gene: NA; v_gene: TRBV30; j_gene: TRBJ2-5; CDR3nt: TGTGCCTGGAGTGCGACACGAAAGGGGGAGACCCAGTACTTC; CDR3aa: CAWSATRKGETQYF
abundance: few; d_gene: NA; v_gene: TRBV28; j_gene: TRBJ2-7; CDR3nt: TGTGCCAGCAGTGGCGGGGGCCCGTACCTTCCTTACGAGCAGTACTTC; CDR3aa: CASSGGGPYLPYEQYF
abundance: NA; d_gene: NA; v_gene: TRBV2; j_gene: TRBJ1-5; CDR3nt: TGTGCCAGCAGTGCGATAGGGGGCAATCAGCCCCAGCATTTT; CDR3aa: CASSAIGGNQPQHF
abundance: many; d_gene: NA; v_gene: TRBV18; j_gene: TRBJ2-7; CDR3nt: TGTGCCAGCTCACCAAGTCGGGCTAGCATTTACGAGCAGTACTTC; CDR3aa: CASSPSRASIYEQYF
abundance: few; d_gene: TRBD2; v_gene: TRBV18; j_gene: TRBJ2-7; CDR3nt: TGTGCCAGCTCACGTGCGGGAGGGCACTTCTACGAGCAGTACTTC; CDR3aa: CASSRAGGHFYEQYF
abundance: many; d_gene: NA; v_gene: TRBV3-1; j_gene: TRBJ2-7; CDR3nt: TGTGCCAGCAGCCAAGATCTTCTAGCGACTTCCTACGAGCAGTACTTC; CDR3aa: CASSQDLLATSYEQYF
abundance: NA; d_gene: NA; v_gene: TRBV12-3/TRBV12-4; j_gene: TRBJ2-7; CDR3nt: TGTGCCAGCAGTTTAAAGTTATGCGCTAACTGGGACTTC; CDR3aa: CASSLKLCANWDF
abundance: many; d_gene: TRBD2; v_gene: TRBV7-2; j_gene: TRBJ2-7; CDR3nt: TGTGCCAGCAGCCGACTAGCGGGACCCTACGAGCAGTACTTC; CDR3aa: CASSRLAGPYEQYF
abundance: NA; d_gene: TRBD1; v_gene: TRBV12-3/TRBV12-4; j_gene: TRBJ1-1; CDR3nt: TGTGCCAGCAGGCCCACCTGGACAGGGGCAACTACTGAAGCTTTCTTT; CDR3aa: CASRPTWTGATTEAFF
abundance: NA; d_gene: TRBD2; v_gene: TRBV19; j_gene: TRBJ2-2; CDR3nt: TGTGCCAGTAGACCAGCGGGAGGGCGGGTCGGGGAGCTGTTTTTT; CDR3aa: CASRPAGGRVGELFF
abundance: NA; d_gene: NA; v_gene: TRBV6-2/TRBV6-3; j_gene: TRBJ2-7; CDR3nt: TGTGCCAGCAGTCCTCACCGGGCCAGCTACGAGCAGTACTTC; CDR3aa: CASSPHRASYEQYF
abundance: few; d_gene: NA; v_gene: TRBV5-1; j_gene: TRBJ2-7; CDR3nt: TGCGCCAGCAGACAGGACGCCTACGAGCAGTACTTC; CDR3aa: CASRQDAYEQYF
abundance: many; d_gene: NA; v_gene: TRBV15; j_gene: TRBJ2-7; CDR3nt: TGTGCCACCAGCAGAGCCGAGGGAGAGCAGTACTTC; CDR3aa: CATSRAEGEQYF
abundance: many; d_gene: NA; v_gene: TRBV6-5; j_gene: TRBJ2-5; CDR3nt: TGTGCCAGCAGTTACTCTGAGGGGAGAGTAGAGACCCAGTACTTC; CDR3aa: CASSYSEGRVETQYF
abundance: many; d_gene: NA; v_gene: TRBV20-1; j_gene: TRBJ1-5; CDR3nt: TGCAGTGCTCTCTACGACGGGAATCAGCCCCAGCATTTT; CDR3aa: CSALYDGNQPQHF